This T cell receptor beta chain was found in a study of blood T cell repertoires in COVID-19. The CDR3 covers 13 residues. Trimming removed 6 bases from V and 4 bases from J, with 12 bases in between. This clone was found a few times. Some clones are missing from TCRdb's copy, which holds only in-frame ones; the method was immunoSEQ multiplex PCR. The sample consists of 150,000 to 180,000 clones, just under 85% of them appearing once. The sample comprised peripheral blood. The receptor comes from a woman between 55 and 75 years old with acute or convalescent COVID-19. The genes are TRBV12-3 or TRBV12-4 and TRBJ1-2; weak D call: TRBD1 (6 bases). For the CDR3, the DNA is TGTGCCAGCAGATTGGACAGCGTCTATGGCTACACCTTC. It codes for CASRLDSVYGYTF.